These T cell receptor beta chains were read from a single sample in a study of T cell repertoires in cytomegalovirus infection. TCRdb re-derived calls from the reads in MiXCR, one entry per CDR3 protein. The sample includes 450,000 to 650,000 distinct CDR3 sequences, more than 20% seen only once; the top ten take less than 15%. Sequencing used PBMCs. The receptors stem from a human donor in good health (CMV status not recorded). Some clones in this sample may be carry-over from other donors' samples. Both conserved end residues are part of each CDR3. Each record gives: J gene, V gene, clone size, CDR3 protein. Part of the rows lack a size; the others show once, few, many or a class for expanded clones.

j_gene: TRBJ1-3; v_gene: TRBV7-9; abundance: few; CDR3aa: CASSLFIGQGAAGNTIYF
j_gene: TRBJ2-7; v_gene: TRBV6-1; abundance: few; CDR3aa: CASRAQGNNYEQYF
j_gene: TRBJ2-3; v_gene: TRBV12-3/TRBV12-4; abundance: once; CDR3aa: CASSPRGQATDTQYF
j_gene: TRBJ2-3; v_gene: TRBV7-3; abundance: -; CDR3aa: CASSLSPAGETDTQYF
j_gene: TRBJ1-2; v_gene: TRBV4-3; abundance: few; CDR3aa: CASSQEVGQGNYGYTF
j_gene: TRBJ2-1; v_gene: TRBV7-9; abundance: many; CDR3aa: CASSLTGGINYYEQFF
j_gene: TRBJ2-1; v_gene: TRBV5-1; abundance: few; CDR3aa: CASSSRRQGTLPPDNEQFF
j_gene: TRBJ2-2; v_gene: TRBV11-3; abundance: -; CDR3aa: CASSLVSGGTVFAGELFF
j_gene: TRBJ2-1; v_gene: TRBV2; abundance: few; CDR3aa: CASSGESNEQFF
j_gene: TRBJ1-4; v_gene: TRBV28; abundance: -; CDR3aa: CASSLDRKLFF
j_gene: TRBJ2-2; v_gene: TRBV6-8; abundance: -; CDR3aa: CASSYFLAGSTGELFF
j_gene: TRBJ2-7; v_gene: TRBV7-8; abundance: many; CDR3aa: CASSPLAGAYEQYF
j_gene: TRBJ1-1; v_gene: TRBV6-1; abundance: many; CDR3aa: CASSGDINEAFF
j_gene: TRBJ1-1; v_gene: TRBV29-1; abundance: -; CDR3aa: CSVEGWVTEAFF
j_gene: TRBJ2-5; v_gene: TRBV7-8; abundance: many; CDR3aa: CASSLKFTEAVNF
j_gene: TRBJ2-1; v_gene: TRBV19; abundance: -; CDR3aa: CASGGLAGGNEQFF
j_gene: TRBJ2-1; v_gene: TRBV7-7; abundance: -; CDR3aa: CASSFTLAGGNNEQFF
j_gene: TRBJ1-1; v_gene: TRBV7-2; abundance: -; CDR3aa: CASSLIIHTEAFF
j_gene: TRBJ1-2; v_gene: TRBV12-3/TRBV12-4; abundance: -; CDR3aa: CASRRAGVGYGYTF
j_gene: TRBJ2-7; v_gene: TRBV7-2; abundance: many; CDR3aa: CASSLGGTSSYEQYF
j_gene: TRBJ2-1; v_gene: TRBV7-2; abundance: many; CDR3aa: CASTHQLAGGPDEQFF
j_gene: TRBJ2-3; v_gene: TRBV7-2; abundance: many; CDR3aa: CASSSSWDTQYF
j_gene: TRBJ2-5; v_gene: TRBV28; abundance: -; CDR3aa: CASTLDVRGETQYF
j_gene: TRBJ1-2; v_gene: TRBV28; abundance: -; CDR3aa: CASSLGAVTDTVSEGYSF
j_gene: TRBJ2-1; v_gene: TRBV11-3; abundance: -; CDR3aa: CASRLTSGRHEQFF
j_gene: TRBJ1-6; v_gene: TRBV12-5; abundance: few; CDR3aa: CASGLSTGTHSPLHF
j_gene: TRBJ2-1; v_gene: TRBV20-1; abundance: -; CDR3aa: CSARSGLARNEQFF
j_gene: TRBJ1-2; v_gene: TRBV10-3; abundance: -; CDR3aa: CAISRGTDYGYTF
j_gene: TRBJ2-3; v_gene: TRBV29-1; abundance: -; CDR3aa: CSVAGNPTDTQYF
j_gene: TRBJ1-5; v_gene: TRBV27; abundance: -; CDR3aa: CASWGWDHNQPQHF
j_gene: TRBJ1-1; v_gene: TRBV27; abundance: few; CDR3aa: CASSLADSNTEAFF
j_gene: TRBJ2-5; v_gene: TRBV7-2; abundance: many; CDR3aa: CASSLVQGQETQYF
j_gene: TRBJ1-6; v_gene: TRBV14; abundance: -; CDR3aa: CASSPNSRSPLHF
j_gene: TRBJ1-5; v_gene: TRBV7-9; abundance: few; CDR3aa: CASSVGANQPQHF
j_gene: TRBJ1-2; v_gene: TRBV28; abundance: -; CDR3aa: CASSPGGRENGYTF
j_gene: TRBJ1-1; v_gene: TRBV19; abundance: few; CDR3aa: CASSRRTAGNTEAFF
j_gene: TRBJ2-3; v_gene: TRBV27; abundance: -; CDR3aa: CASSWSLSGSTDTQYF
j_gene: TRBJ2-2; v_gene: TRBV6-5; abundance: once; CDR3aa: CASSQIRLAGGVTGELFF
j_gene: TRBJ1-2; v_gene: TRBV7-9; abundance: many; CDR3aa: CAIPKSPRNYGYTF
j_gene: TRBJ1-4; v_gene: TRBV29-1; abundance: -; CDR3aa: CSAGRLEGEKLFF
j_gene: TRBJ2-3; v_gene: TRBV4-1; abundance: few; CDR3aa: CASSDQGLADTQYF
j_gene: TRBJ1-3; v_gene: TRBV6-2/TRBV6-3; abundance: few; CDR3aa: CASRQGTGNTIYF
j_gene: TRBJ2-5; v_gene: TRBV7-2; abundance: few; CDR3aa: CASSQWGLERQETQYF
j_gene: TRBJ2-1; v_gene: TRBV7-8; abundance: many; CDR3aa: CASRGTGLGSYNEQFF
j_gene: TRBJ2-7; v_gene: TRBV13; abundance: few; CDR3aa: CASSSDRASYEQYF
j_gene: TRBJ2-1; v_gene: TRBV3-1; abundance: -; CDR3aa: CASSQVLAGVQFF
j_gene: TRBJ1-1; v_gene: TRBV3-1; abundance: -; CDR3aa: CASSQGGENTEAFF
j_gene: TRBJ1-1; v_gene: TRBV25-1; abundance: -; CDR3aa: CASSELRDDGAFF
j_gene: TRBJ2-7; v_gene: TRBV7-2; abundance: many; CDR3aa: CASSLLQGAYEQYF
j_gene: TRBJ2-7; v_gene: TRBV19; abundance: -; CDR3aa: CASSIVSAVAVYEQYF
j_gene: TRBJ2-2; v_gene: TRBV6-6; abundance: -; CDR3aa: CASSPLATNTGELFF
j_gene: TRBJ1-2; v_gene: TRBV4-3; abundance: -; CDR3aa: CASSQDRWTVGGYTF
j_gene: TRBJ2-1; v_gene: TRBV27; abundance: once; CDR3aa: CASSPVGLAASYNEQFF